This paragraph covers one TCR beta chain sequence. This clonotype was seen repeatedly, ten times or more. What this receptor recognizes is not known. Base qualities are not recorded, but no much larger clone differs from it by a single base. CDR1 and CDR2 were assigned from the germline V gene as MDHEN and SYDVKM. V loses 6 bases of germline sequence and J loses 0 bases, and the interval between the two ends is 20 bases. The CDR3 numbers 17 residues from cysteine through phenylalanine. This entry keeps only the CDR3 DNA: 51 bases, framed from base 1. The data are from a study of response to subunit inactivated influenza vaccine (dated by TCRdb to about 2018). Regarding the study in general: The study used deep quantitative T cell receptor repertoire profiling to track responses to a trivalent subunit inactivated influenza vaccine. Results and caveats for the whole study, not just this receptor: According to the authors, only a limited number of new T cells may be recruited by each seasonal influenza vaccination.

The time point label for this specimen denotes: approximately 40 days after influenza vaccine administration. Libraries were prepared through RT-PCR. This sample was sequenced with an Illumina HiSeq 2500. The raw public data were reprocessed by TCRdb itself: fastp quality trimming at Q25, MiXCR clonotype calling, in-frame beta chains only. CDR3 protein sequences are deduplicated, and each keeps its most common genes and DNA. The sample table holds 150,000 to 200,000 distinct CDR3 sequences, of which roughly a tenth were seen once. The ten largest clones take up 12% of the sample. The chain is made from TRBV28 and TRBJ1-2, with the identity of the D gene unclear. The sequence came from a man aged 50 or older who received an inactivated influenza vaccine. Donor details come from another sample of the same person, matched by shared clones. The specimen was non-naive T cells sorted from PBMCs, collected roughly 46 days after vaccination. Read against the paper, the sample's cell subset or site label means: memory T cell fraction. The CDR3 region: CASSPPPMATPNYGYTF. The DNA sequence is TGTGCCAGCAGCCCTCCACCTATGGCAACCCCTAACTATGGCTACACCTTC.